The sequence of this T cell receptor (beta chain) was determined in a study of blood T cell repertoires in COVID-19. The CDR3 is 16 amino acids. Germline CDR1 and CDR2: LGHNA and YNFKEQ. The V segment lost 0 bases and the J segment 5 bases; nucleotides outside the gene matches: 9. Data came from immunoSEQ multiplex PCR; TCRdb stores just in-frame clones and leaves some out. The data show around 250,000 clones, about 80% seen once. This TCR derives from a man aged 45-65 years who had recovered from COVID-19. The sequencing input was PBMCs or T cells enriched from blood (not recorded which). This sequence joins TRBV4-2 and TRBJ2-7; 8 bases align to TRBD1. CDR3 sequence (DNA): TGTGCCAGCAGCCAAGATCGGACAGGGCTGCCCAACGAGCAGTACTTC. Its translation: CASSQDRTGLPNEQYF.